Below, 2 T cell receptor beta chains from the same sample are listed, as sequenced in a study of T cell responses to AZD1222 COVID-19 vaccine. This table comes from immunoSEQ multiplex PCR, and its TCRdb copy is limited to in-frame clones, with some not included. This table has over 110,000 clones, around 94% appearing once. Here the sequenced sample was peripheral blood, taken 28 days after the second AZD1222 dose. Receptors were obtained from an adult who received the AZD1222 COVID-19 vaccine.

The chain links TRBV7-9 to TRBJ2-1; maybe TRBD2 (5 bases). Trimming shortened V by 5 bases and J by 6 bases, and 20 bases separated the two germline ends. Germline CDR1 and CDR2: SEHNR and FQNEAQ (reference sequence). The CDR3 runs to 16 residues. The CDR3 reads CASSPRSGSLINEQFF. In nucleotides, the CDR3 is TGTGCCAGCAGCCCCCGGAGTGGGAGCCTTATCAATGAGCAGTTCTTC.

The chain links TRBV3-1 (or the pseudogene TRBV3-2) to TRBJ1-6, with D unclear. The V gene lost 8 bases and the J gene lost 0 bases, with 11 bases spanning the gap. Germline V lookup: CDR1 LGHDT, CDR2 YNNKEL (reference sequence). The CDR3 consists of 15 residues. CDR3 in amino acids: CASGGAVSYNSPLHF. The CDR3 nucleotides read TGTGCCAGCGGCGGAGCGGTCTCCTATAATTCACCCCTCCACTTT.